These 2 T cell receptor beta chains came from one sample sequenced in a study of human T cells and chemical hapten exposure. Each CDR3 protein is one row after TCRdb ran MiXCR on the RACE reads. The repertoire holds about 190,000 distinct CDR3 sequences, with approximately 24% as singletons. Time point indicated: patch test 3, about 24 weeks after DPC sensitization. Stated treatment: therapeutic diphenylcyclopropenone sensitization with weekly scalp DPC. The specimen comprised whole blood, sampled in connection with sensitization to the hapten diphenylcyclopropenone (DPC). The receptors were gathered from a woman aged 35 to 49 with alopecia areata. Some clones in this sample may be carry-over from other donors' samples.

The chain has TRBV7-9 and TRBJ2-1; 8 bases are shared with TRBD2. The germline CDR1 and CDR2 sequences are SEHNR and FQNEAQ (reference sequence). V gave up 8 bases and J gave up 4 bases; unmatched junction bases: 7. This CDR3 spans 14 amino acids. CDR3: CASRGAGGYNEQFF. DNA for the CDR3: TGTGCCAGCCGGGGGGCGGGAGGATACAATGAGCAGTTCTTC.

V gene TRBV28 combines with J gene TRBJ2-5; tentative D call: TRBD1 (6 bases). Germline loops: CDR1 MDHEN, CDR2 SYDVKM. CDR3 length: 14 residues. Trimming stripped 3 bases from V and 3 bases from J, with 11 bases between. CDR3 DNA sequence: TGTGCCAGCAGTTTTCGTTCAGGGGAAGAGACCCAGTACTTC. It specifies CASSFRSGEETQYF.